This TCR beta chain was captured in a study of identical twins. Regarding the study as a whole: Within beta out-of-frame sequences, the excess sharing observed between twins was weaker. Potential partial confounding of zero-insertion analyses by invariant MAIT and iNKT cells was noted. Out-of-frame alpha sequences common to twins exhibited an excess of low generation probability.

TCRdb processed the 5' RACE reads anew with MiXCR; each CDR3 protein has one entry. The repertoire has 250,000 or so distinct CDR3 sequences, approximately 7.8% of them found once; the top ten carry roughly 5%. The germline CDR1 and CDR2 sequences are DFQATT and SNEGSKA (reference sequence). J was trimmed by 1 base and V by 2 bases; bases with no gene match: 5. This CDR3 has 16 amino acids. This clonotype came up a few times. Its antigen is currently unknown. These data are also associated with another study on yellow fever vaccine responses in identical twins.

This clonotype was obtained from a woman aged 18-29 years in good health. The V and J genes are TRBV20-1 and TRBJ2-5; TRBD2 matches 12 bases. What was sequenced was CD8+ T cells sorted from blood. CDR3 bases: TGCAGTGCTAGAATTACTAGCGGGAGGCTCCAAGAGACCCAGTACTTC. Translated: CSARITSGRLQETQYF.